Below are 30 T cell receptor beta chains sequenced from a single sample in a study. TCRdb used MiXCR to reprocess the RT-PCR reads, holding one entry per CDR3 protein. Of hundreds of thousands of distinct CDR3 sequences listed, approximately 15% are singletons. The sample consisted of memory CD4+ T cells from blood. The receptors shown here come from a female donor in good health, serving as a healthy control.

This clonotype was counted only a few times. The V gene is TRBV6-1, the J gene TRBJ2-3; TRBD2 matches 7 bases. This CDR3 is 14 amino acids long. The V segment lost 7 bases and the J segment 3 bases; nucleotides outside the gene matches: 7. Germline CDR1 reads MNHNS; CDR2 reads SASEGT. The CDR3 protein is CASIGGGPTDTQYF. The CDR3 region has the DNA TGTGCCAGCATCGGGGGAGGGCCAACAGATACGCAGTATTTT.

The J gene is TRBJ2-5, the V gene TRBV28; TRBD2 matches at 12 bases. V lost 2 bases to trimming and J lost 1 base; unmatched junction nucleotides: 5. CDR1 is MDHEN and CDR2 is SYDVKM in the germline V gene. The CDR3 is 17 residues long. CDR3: CASSLDQGLAGQETQYF. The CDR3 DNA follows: TGTGCCAGCAGTTTAGACCAGGGACTAGCGGGCCAAGAGACCCAGTACTTC.

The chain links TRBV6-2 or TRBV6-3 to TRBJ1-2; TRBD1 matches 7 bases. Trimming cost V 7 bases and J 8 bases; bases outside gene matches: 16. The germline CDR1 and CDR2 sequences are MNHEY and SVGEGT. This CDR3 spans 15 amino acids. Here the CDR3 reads CASTSRGGAFRGYTF. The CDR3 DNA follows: TGTGCCAGCACCTCCAGGGGGGGCGCGTTCCGAGGCTACACCTTC.

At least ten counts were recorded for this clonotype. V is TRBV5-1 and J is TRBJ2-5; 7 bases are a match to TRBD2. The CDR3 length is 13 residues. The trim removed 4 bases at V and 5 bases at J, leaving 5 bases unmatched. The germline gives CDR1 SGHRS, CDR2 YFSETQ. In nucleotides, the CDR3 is TGCGCCAGCAGCCCGACACTAGCGGAGACCCAGTACTTC. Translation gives CASSPTLAETQYF.

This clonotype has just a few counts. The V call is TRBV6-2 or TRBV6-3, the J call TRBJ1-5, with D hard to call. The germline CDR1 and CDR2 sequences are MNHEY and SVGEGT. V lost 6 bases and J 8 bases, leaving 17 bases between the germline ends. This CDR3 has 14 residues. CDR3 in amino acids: CASSLPAAQEPQHF. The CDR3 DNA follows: TGTGCCAGCAGCCTTCCCGCCGCGCAGGAGCCCCAGCATTTT.

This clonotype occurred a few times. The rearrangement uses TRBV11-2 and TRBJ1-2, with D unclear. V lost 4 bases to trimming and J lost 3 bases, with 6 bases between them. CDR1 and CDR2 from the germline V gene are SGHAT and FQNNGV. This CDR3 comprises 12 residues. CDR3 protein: CASSYQDYGYTF. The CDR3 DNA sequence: TGTGCCAGCAGCTATCAAGACTATGGCTACACCTTC. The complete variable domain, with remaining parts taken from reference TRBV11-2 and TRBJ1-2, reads EAGVAQSPRYKIIEKRQSVAFWCNPISGHATLYWYQQILGQGPKLLIQFQNNGVVDDSQLPKDRFSAERLKGVDSTLKIQPAKLEDSAVYLCASSYQDYGYTFGSGTRLTVV.

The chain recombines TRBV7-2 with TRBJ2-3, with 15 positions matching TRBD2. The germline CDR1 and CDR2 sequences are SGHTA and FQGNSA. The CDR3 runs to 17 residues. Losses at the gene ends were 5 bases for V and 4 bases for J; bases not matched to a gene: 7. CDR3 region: CASSRRTSGRGADTQYF. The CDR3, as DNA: TGTGCCAGCAGCCGACGGACTAGCGGGAGGGGGGCAGATACGCAGTATTTT. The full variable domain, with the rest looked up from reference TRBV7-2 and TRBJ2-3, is GAGVSQSPSNKVTEKGKDVELRCDPISGHTALYWYRQSLGQGLEFLIYFQGNSAPDKSGLPSDRFSAERTGGSVSTLTIQRTQQEDSAVYLCASSRRTSGRGADTQYFGPGTRLTVL.

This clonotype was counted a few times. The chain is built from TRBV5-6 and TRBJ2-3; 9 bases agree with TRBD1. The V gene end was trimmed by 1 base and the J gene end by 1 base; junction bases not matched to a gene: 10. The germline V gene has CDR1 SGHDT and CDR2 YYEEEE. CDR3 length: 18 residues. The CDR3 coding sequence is TGTGCCAGCAGCTTGTTGAGGTTTGGACAGGGGCGCACAGATACGCAGTATTTT. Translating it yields CASSLLRFGQGRTDTQYF.

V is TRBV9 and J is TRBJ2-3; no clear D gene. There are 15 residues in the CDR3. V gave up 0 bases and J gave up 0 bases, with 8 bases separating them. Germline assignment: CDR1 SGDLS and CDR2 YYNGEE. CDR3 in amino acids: CASSVAPTSTDTQYF. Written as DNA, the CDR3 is TGTGCCAGCAGCGTAGCTCCGACTAGCACAGATACGCAGTATTTT.

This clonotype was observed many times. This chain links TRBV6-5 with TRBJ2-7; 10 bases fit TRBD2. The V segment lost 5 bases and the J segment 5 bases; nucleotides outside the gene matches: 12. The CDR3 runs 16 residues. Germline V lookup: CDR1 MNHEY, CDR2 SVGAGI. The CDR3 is CASSPGLSGRLDEQYF. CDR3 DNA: TGTGCCAGCAGTCCAGGACTTAGCGGGAGGCTCGACGAGCAGTACTTC.

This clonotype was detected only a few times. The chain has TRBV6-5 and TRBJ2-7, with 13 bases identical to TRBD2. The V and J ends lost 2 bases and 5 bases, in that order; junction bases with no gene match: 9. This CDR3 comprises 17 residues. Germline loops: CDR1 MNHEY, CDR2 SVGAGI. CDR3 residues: CASSYRNPGLAGDEQYF. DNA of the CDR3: TGTGCCAGCAGTTACCGAAACCCTGGACTAGCGGGAGACGAGCAGTACTTC.

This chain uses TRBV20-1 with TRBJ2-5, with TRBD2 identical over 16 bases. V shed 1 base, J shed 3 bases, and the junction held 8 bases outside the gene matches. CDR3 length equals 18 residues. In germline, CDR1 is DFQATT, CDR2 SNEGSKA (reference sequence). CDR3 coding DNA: TGCAGTGCTAGAGCGTACGGGACTAGCGGGAGGGTGAAAGAGACCCAGTACTTC. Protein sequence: CSARAYGTSGRVKETQYF.

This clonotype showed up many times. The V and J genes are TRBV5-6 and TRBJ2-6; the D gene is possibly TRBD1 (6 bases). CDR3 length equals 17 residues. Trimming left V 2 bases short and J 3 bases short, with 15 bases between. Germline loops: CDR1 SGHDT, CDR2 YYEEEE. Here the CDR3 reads CASSLRTVVGGANVLTF. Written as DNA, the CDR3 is TGTGCCAGCAGCTTACGGACAGTAGTAGGTGGGGCCAACGTCCTGACTTTC.

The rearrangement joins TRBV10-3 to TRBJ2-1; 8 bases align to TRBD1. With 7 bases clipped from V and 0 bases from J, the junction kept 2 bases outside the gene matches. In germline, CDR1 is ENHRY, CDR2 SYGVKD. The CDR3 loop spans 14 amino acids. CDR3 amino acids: CAIKGQDSYNEQFF. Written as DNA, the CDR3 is TGTGCCATCAAGGGACAGGACTCCTACAATGAGCAGTTCTTC.

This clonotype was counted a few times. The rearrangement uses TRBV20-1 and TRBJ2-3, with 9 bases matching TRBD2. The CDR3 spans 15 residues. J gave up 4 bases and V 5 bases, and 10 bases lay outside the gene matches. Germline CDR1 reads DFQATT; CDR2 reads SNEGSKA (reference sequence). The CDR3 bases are TGCAGTGCTGGCGAAGCGGGAGGTAGTTCAGATACGCAGTATTTT. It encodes CSAGEAGGSSDTQYF.

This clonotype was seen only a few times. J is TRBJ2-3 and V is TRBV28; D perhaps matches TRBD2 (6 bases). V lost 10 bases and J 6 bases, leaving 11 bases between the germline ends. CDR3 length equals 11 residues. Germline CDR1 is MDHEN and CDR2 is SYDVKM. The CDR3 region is CATGGRDTQYF. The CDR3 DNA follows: TGTGCCACCGGGGGACGGGATACGCAGTATTTT.

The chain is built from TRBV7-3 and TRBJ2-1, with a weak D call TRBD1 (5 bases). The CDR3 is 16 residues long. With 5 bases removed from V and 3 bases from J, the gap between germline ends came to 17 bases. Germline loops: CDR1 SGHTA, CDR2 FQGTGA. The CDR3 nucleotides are TGTGCCAGCAGCCCAAAGGGGCCCGGCAACTACAATGAGCAGTTCTTC. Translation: CASSPKGPGNYNEQFF.

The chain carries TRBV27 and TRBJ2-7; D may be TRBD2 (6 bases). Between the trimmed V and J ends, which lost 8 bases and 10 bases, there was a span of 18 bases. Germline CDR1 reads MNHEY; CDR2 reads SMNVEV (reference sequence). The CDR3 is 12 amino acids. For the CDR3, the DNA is TGTGCCAGCGGGCTTGGGACTCTCGGACAGTACTTC. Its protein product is CASGLGTLGQYF.

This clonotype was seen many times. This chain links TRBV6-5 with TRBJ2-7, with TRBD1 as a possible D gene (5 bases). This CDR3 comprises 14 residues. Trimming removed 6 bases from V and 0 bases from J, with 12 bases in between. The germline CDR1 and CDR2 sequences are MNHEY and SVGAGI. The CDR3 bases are TGTGCCAGCAGGAAGGGGTCTCGCTCCTACGAGCAGTACTTC. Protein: CASRKGSRSYEQYF.

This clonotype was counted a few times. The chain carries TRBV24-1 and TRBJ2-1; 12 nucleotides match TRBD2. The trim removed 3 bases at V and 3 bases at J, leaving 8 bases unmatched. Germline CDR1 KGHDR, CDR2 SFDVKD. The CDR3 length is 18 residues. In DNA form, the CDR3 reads TGTGCCACCAGTGATCCAGCGACTAGCGGGGGCTACTACAATGAGCAGTTCTTC. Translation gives CATSDPATSGGYYNEQFF.

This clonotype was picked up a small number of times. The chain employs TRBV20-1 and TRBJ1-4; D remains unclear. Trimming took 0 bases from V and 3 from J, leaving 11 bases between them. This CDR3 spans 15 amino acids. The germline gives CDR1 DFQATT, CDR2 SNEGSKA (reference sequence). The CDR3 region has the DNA TGCAGTGCTAGAGATCGGCTTCGGCCTAATGAAAAACTGTTTTTT. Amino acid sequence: CSARDRLRPNEKLFF.

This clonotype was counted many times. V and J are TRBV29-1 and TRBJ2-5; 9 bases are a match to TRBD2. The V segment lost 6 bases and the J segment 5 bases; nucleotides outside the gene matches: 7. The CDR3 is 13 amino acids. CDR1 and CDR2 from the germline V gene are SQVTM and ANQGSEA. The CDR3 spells CSVILAGVETQYF. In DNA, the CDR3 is TGCAGCGTCATCTTAGCGGGAGTGGAGACCCAGTACTTC.

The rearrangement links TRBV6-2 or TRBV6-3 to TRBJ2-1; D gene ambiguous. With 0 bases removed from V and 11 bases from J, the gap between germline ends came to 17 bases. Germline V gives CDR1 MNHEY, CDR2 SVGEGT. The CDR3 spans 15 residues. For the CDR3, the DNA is TGTGCCAGCAGTTACTCGGTTATAGTTCGTAATAAGCAGTTCTTC. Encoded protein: CASSYSVIVRNKQFF.

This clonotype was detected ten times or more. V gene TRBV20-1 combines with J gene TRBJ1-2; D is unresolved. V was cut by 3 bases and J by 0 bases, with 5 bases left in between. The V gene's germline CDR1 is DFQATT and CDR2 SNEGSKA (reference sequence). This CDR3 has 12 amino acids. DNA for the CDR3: TGCAGTGCTAGTTCGGCTAACTATGGCTACACCTTC. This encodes CSASSANYGYTF.

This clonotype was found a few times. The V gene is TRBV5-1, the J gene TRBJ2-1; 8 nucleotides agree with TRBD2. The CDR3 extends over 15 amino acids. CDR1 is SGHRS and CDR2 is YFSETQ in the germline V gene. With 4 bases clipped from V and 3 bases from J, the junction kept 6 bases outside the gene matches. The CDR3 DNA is TGCGCCAGCAGCAGAGCGGGAGAGGGCTACAATGAGCAGTTCTTC. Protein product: CASSRAGEGYNEQFF.

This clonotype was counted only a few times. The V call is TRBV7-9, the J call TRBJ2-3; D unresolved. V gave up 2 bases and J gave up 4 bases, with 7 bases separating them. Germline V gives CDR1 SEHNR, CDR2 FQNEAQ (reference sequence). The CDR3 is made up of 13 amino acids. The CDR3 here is CASSLLQSDTQYF. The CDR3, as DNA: TGTGCCAGCAGCTTATTGCAGTCAGATACGCAGTATTTT.

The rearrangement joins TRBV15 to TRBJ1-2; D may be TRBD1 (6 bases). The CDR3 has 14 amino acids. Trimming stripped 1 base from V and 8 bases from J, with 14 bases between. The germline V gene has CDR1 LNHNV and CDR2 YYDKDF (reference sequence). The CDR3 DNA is TGTGCCACCAGCAGAGGGTGGGCAGGGGCAGGCTACACCTTC. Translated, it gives CATSRGWAGAGYTF.

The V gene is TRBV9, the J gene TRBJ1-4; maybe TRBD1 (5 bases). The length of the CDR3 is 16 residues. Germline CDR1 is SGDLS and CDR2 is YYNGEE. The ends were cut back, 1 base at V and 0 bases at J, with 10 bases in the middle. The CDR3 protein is CASSVQGDSTNEKLFF. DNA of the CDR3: TGTGCCAGCAGCGTACAAGGGGATTCAACTAATGAAAAACTGTTTTTT.

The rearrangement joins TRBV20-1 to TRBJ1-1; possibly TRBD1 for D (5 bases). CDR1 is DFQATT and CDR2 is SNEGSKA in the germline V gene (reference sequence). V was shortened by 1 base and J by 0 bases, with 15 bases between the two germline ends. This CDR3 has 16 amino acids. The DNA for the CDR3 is TGCAGTGCTAGAGTCCCACCCGACAGCATGAACACTGAAGCTTTCTTT. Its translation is CSARVPPDSMNTEAFF.

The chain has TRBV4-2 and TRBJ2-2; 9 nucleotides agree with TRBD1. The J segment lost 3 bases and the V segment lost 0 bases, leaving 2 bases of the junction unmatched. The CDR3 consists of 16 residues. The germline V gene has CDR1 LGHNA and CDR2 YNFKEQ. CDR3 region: CASSQDTGGHTGELFF. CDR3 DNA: TGTGCCAGCAGCCAAGATACAGGGGGCCACACCGGGGAGCTGTTTTTT.